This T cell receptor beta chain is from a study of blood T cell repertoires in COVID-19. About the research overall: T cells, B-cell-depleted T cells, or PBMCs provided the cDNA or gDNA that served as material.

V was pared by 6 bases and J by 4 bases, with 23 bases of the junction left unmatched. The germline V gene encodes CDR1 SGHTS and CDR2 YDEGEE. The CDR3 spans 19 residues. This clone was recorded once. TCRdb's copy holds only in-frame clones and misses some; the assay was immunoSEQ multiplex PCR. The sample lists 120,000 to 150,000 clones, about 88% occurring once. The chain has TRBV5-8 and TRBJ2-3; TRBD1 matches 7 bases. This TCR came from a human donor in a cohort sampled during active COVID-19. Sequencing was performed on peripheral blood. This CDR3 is CASIGVRSTGLGRPDTQYF. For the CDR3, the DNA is TGTGCCAGCATAGGGGTACGGTCGACAGGGTTGGGGCGACCAGATACGCAGTATTTT.